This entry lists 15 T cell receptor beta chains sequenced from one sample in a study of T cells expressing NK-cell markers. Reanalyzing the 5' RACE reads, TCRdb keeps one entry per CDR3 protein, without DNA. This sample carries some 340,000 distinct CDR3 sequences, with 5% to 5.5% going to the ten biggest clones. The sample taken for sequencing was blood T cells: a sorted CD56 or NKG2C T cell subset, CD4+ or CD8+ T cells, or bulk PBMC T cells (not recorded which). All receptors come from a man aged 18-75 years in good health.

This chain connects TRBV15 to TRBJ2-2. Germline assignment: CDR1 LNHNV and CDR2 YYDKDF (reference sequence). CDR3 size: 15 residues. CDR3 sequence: CATSRDVSYTGELFF.

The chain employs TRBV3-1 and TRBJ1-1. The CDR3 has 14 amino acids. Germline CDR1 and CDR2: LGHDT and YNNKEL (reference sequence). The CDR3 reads CASSQLTVTAEAFF.

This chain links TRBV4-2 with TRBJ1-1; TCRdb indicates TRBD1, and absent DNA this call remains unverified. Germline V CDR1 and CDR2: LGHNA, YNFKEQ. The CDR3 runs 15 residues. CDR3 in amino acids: CASSRPQGSGTEAFF.

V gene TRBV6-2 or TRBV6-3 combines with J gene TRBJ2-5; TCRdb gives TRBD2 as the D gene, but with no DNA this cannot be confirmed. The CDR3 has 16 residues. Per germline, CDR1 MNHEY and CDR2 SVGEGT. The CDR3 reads CASNPPGLAGYETQYF.

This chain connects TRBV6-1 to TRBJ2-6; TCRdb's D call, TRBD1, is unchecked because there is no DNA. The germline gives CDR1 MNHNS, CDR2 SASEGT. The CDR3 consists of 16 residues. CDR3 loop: CASRSGTTSGANVLTF.

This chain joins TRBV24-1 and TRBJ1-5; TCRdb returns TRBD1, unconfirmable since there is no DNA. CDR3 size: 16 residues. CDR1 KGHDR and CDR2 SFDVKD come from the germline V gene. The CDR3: CATSDPHRGSNQPQHF.

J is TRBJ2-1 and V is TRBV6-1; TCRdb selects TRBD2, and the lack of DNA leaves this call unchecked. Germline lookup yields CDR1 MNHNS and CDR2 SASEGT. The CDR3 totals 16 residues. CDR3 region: CASSERQRGGLNEQFF.

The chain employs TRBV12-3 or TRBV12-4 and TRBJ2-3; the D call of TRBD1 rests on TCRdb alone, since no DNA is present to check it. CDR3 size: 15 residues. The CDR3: CASRKGGTGENTQYF.

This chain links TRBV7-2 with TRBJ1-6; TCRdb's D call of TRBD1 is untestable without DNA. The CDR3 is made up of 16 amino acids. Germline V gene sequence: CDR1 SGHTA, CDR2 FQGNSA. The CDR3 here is CASSLDGQGANSPLHF.

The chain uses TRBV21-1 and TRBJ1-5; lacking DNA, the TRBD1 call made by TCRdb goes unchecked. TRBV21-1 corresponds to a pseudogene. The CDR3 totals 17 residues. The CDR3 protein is CASSKAAPGQPYQPQHF.

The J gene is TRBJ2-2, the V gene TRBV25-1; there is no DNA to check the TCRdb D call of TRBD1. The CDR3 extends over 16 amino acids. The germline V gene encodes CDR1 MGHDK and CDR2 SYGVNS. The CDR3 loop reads CASSARGGANTGELFF. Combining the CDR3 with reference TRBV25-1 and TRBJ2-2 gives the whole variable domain EADIYQTPRYLVIGTGKKITLECSQTMGHDKMYWYQQDPGMELHLIHYSYGVNSTEKGDLSSESTVSRIRTEHFPLTLESARPSHTSQYLCASSARGGANTGELFFGEGSRLTVL.

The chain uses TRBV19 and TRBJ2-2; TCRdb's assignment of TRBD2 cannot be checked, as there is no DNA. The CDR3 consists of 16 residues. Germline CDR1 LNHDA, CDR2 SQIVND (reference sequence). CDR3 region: CASSMLVGSAPGELFF.

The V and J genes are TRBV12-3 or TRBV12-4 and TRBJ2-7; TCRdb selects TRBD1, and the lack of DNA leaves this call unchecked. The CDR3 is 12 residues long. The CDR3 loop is CASSLRGSEQYF.

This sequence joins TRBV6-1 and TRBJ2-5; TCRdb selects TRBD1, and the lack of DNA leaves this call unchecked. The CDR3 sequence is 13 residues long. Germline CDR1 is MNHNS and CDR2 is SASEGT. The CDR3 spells CASSDDYRGVQYF.

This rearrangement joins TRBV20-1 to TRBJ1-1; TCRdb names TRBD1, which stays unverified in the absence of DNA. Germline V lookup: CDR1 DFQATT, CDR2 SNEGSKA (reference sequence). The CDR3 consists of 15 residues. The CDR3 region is CSAIGNGTPRTEAFF.